Detailed here is one TCR beta chain. Its antigen is undetermined. The sample is drawn from a study of siplizumab effects on memory and regulatory T cells. Study results and limitations: A significant reduction in alloreactive sequences traceable to unstimulated CD4+ memory cells was produced by siplizumab. Naive T cells seemed more diverse than memory cells and seemed major alloresponse contributors. There were only a minor fraction of alloreactive clones that mapped to unstimulated subsets. Proliferating Tregs' suppressive function in siplizumab cultures went unconfirmed.

Clones were read by immunoSEQ multiplex PCR, and TCRdb kept only the in-frame ones, dropping some. The top ten clones hold about 1.1% of a sample with around 94,000 clones, 90% to 95% of them seen once. This TCR was sampled from a human donor in good health. What was sequenced was CD4+ T cells sorted from blood.

The CDR3 loop is CASTLAGGVYEQYF. CDR3 nucleotide sequence: TGTGCCAGCACCCTGGCGGGGGGCGTCTACGAGCAGTACTTC. This chain joins TRBV11-2 and TRBJ2-7; TRBD2 matches 8 bases. Germline V gene lookup returns CDR1 SGHAT and CDR2 FQNNGV. This CDR3 region has 14 residues. With V trimmed by 7 bases and J by 3 bases, 8 bases remained unmatched.